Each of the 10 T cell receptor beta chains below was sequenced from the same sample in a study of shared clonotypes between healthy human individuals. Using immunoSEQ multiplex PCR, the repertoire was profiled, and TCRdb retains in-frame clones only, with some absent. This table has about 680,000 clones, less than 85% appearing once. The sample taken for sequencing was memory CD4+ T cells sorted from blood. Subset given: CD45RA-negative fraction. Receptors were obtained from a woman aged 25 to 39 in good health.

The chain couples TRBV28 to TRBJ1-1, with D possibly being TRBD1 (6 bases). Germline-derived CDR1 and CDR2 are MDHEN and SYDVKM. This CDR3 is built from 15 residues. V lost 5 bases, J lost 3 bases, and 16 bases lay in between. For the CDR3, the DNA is TGTGCCAGCAGTGGCTCGAGGGGGGTGGACACTGAAGCTTTCTTT. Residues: CASSGSRGVDTEAFF. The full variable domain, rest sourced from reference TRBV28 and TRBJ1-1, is DVKVTQSSRYLVKRTGEKVFLECVQDMDHENMFWYRQDPGLGLRLIYFSYDVKMKEKGDIPEGYSVSREKKERFSLILESASTNQTSMYLCASSGSRGVDTEAFFGQGTRLTVV.

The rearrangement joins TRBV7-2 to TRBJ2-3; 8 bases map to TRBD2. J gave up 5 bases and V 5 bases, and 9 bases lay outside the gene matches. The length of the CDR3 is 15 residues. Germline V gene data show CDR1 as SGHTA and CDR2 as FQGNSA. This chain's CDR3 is CASSPGGAGGDTQYF. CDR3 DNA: TGTGCCAGCAGCCCAGGAGGTGCGGGAGGAGATACGCAGTATTTT.

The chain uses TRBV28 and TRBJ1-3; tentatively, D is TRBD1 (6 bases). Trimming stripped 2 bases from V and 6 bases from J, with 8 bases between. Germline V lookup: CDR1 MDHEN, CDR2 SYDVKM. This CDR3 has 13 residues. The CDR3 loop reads CASSLAGANTIYF. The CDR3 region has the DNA TGTGCCAGCAGTTTAGCGGGGGCAAACACCATATATTTT.

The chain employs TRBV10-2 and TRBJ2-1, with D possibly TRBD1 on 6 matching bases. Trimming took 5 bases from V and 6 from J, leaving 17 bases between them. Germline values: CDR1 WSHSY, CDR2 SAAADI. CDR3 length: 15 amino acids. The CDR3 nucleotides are TGCGCCAGCAGTTACCACAGGGAGAGAGGCAATGAGCAGTTCTTC. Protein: CASSYHRERGNEQFF.

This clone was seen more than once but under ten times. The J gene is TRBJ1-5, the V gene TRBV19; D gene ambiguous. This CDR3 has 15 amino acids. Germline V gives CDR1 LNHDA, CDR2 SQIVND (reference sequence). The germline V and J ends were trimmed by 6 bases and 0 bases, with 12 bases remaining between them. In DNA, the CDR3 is TGTGCCAGTAGCCCCCGTGGTTATAGCAATCAGCCCCAGCATTTT. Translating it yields CASSPRGYSNQPQHF.

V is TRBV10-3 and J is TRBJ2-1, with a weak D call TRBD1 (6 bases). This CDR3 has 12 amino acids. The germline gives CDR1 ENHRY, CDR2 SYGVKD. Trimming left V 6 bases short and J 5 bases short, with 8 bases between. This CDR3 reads CAISGQNNEQFF. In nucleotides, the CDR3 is TGTGCCATCAGCGGACAGAACAATGAGCAGTTCTTC.

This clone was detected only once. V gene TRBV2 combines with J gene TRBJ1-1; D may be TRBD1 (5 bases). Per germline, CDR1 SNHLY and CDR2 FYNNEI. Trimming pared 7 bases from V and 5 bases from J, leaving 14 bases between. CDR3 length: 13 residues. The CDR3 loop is CASIAGRGTEAFF. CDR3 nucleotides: TGTGCCAGCATTGCGGGGCGCGGGACTGAAGCTTTCTTT.

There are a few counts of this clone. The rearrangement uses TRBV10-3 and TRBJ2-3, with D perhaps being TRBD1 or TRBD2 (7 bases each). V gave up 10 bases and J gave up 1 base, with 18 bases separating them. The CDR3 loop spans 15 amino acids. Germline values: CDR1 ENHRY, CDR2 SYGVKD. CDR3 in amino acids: CATQGGQVGTDTQYF. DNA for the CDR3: TGTGCCACCCAGGGGGGGCAGGTCGGCACAGATACGCAGTATTTT.

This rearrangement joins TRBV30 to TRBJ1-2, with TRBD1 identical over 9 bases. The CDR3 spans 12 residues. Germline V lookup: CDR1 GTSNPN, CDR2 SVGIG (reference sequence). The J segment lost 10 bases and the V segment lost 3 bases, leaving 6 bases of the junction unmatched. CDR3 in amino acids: CAWSRGQGSYTF. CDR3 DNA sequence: TGTGCCTGGAGCCGCGGACAGGGGTCCTACACCTTC. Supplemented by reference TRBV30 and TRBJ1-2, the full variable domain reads SQTIHQWPATLVQPVGSPLSLECTVEGTSNPNLYWYRQAAGRGLQLLFYSVGIGQISSEVPQNLSASRPQDRQFILSSKKLLLSDSGFYLCAWSRGQGSYTFGSGTRLTVV.

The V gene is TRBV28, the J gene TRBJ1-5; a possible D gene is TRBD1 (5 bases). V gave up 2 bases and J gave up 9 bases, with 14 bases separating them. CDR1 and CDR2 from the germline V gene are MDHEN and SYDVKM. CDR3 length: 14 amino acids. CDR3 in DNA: TGTGCCAGCAGTTTAGGAGGTCAGGGTAGGCCCCAGCATTTT. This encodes CASSLGGQGRPQHF. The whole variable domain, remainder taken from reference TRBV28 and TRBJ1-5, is DVKVTQSSRYLVKRTGEKVFLECVQDMDHENMFWYRQDPGLGLRLIYFSYDVKMKEKGDIPEGYSVSREKKERFSLILESASTNQTSMYLCASSLGGQGRPQHFGDGTRLSIL.